A selection of T cell receptor beta chains follows, all from one sample in a study of Ad26.COV2.S vaccination and SARS-CoV-2 variants. TCRdb's copy holds only in-frame clones and misses some; the assay was immunoSEQ multiplex PCR. The sample lists around 300,000 clones; roughly 90% were seen once. The sequencing here drew on peripheral blood, taken in a trial of Ad26.COV2.S vaccine versus placebo. Every receptor here comes from a person aged 18 to 59 who received the Ad26.COV2.S COVID-19 vaccine or a placebo. Each CDR3 is given with its conserved first and last residue. D genes are given only for firm matches. The size of a clone is reported for some rows only, either as once, few or many, or as a class for expanded clones.

D: TRBD2
V: TRBV9
J: TRBJ2-7
size: few
CDR3: CASSPGLAGNTYEQYF
DNA: TGTGCCAGCAGCCCAGGACTAGCGGGAAATACCTACGAGCAGTACTTC

D: NA
V: TRBV12-3/TRBV12-4
J: TRBJ2-3
size: NA
CDR3: CASSLADTQYF
DNA: TGTGCCAGCAGTCTCGCAGATACGCAGTATTTT

D: NA
V: TRBV28
J: TRBJ2-6
size: NA
CDR3: CASSNGVFGANVLTF
DNA: TGTGCCAGCAGTAACGGAGTTTTTGGGGCCAACGTCCTGACTTTC

D: NA
V: TRBV12-3/TRBV12-4
J: TRBJ2-7
size: NA
CDR3: CASSYQGDEQYF
DNA: TGTGCCAGCAGTTACCAAGGGGACGAGCAGTACTTC

D: NA
V: TRBV5-5
J: TRBJ1-2
size: NA
CDR3: CASTRSELLNYGYTF
DNA: TGTGCCAGCACCCGCTCGGAGCTCTTAAACTATGGCTACACCTTC

D: NA
V: TRBV19
J: TRBJ1-1
size: NA
CDR3: CASSTRAKGTEAFF
DNA: TGTGCCAGTAGTACCCGGGCCAAGGGGACTGAAGCTTTCTTT

D: NA
V: TRBV4-1
J: TRBJ1-1
size: NA
CDR3: CASSQAARVNTEAFF
DNA: TGCGCCAGCAGCCAAGCAGCAAGAGTGAACACTGAAGCTTTCTTT

D: TRBD1
V: TRBV30
J: TRBJ2-7
size: once
CDR3: CAWGGQGEVSYEQYF
DNA: TGTGCCTGGGGAGGACAGGGTGAAGTTTCCTACGAGCAGTACTTC

D: TRBD1
V: TRBV19
J: TRBJ1-1
size: NA
CDR3: CASRGTGRNTEAFF
DNA: TGTGCCAGTAGGGGGACAGGGAGGAACACTGAAGCTTTCTTT

D: NA
V: TRBV3-1/TRBV3-2
J: TRBJ2-3
size: once
CDR3: CASSQGGTSSTDTQYF
DNA: TGTGCCAGCAGCCAAGGCGGGACTTCTAGCACAGATACGCAGTATTTT

D: NA
V: TRBV19
J: TRBJ2-7
size: NA
CDR3: CASSLTGSSYEQYF
DNA: TGTGCCAGTAGTTTGACGGGGAGCTCCTACGAGCAGTACTTC

D: TRBD1
V: TRBV7-9
J: TRBJ2-2
size: NA
CDR3: CASSSGQSNTGELFF
DNA: TGTGCCAGCAGCTCGGGACAGTCGAACACCGGGGAGCTGTTTTTT

D: NA
V: TRBV19
J: TRBJ1-2
size: few
CDR3: CASSISGNSYGYTF
DNA: TGTGCCAGTAGCATATCAGGGAACAGCTATGGCTACACCTTC

D: TRBD2
V: TRBV3-1/TRBV3-2
J: TRBJ2-1
size: NA
CDR3: CASSHYSGGGSYNEQFF
DNA: TGTGCCAGCAGCCATTATAGCGGGGGGGGCTCCTACAATGAGCAGTTCTTC

D: TRBD1
V: TRBV4-2
J: TRBJ2-2
size: NA
CDR3: CASSQAIRTGNTGELFF
DNA: TGTGCCAGCAGCCAAGCGATACGGACAGGGAACACCGGGGAGCTGTTTTTT

D: NA
V: TRBV9
J: TRBJ2-7
size: NA
CDR3: CASSVDSGADEQYF
DNA: TGTGCCAGCAGCGTAGATTCCGGGGCCGACGAGCAGTACTTC

D: NA
V: TRBV27
J: TRBJ2-1
size: NA
CDR3: CASSTGHEQFF
DNA: TGTGCCAGCAGTACGGGCCATGAGCAGTTCTTC

D: TRBD1
V: TRBV9
J: TRBJ2-7
size: once
CDR3: CASSANDRVYEQYF
DNA: TGTGCCAGCAGCGCGAATGACAGGGTTTACGAGCAGTACTTC

D: NA
V: TRBV25-1
J: TRBJ1-2
size: NA
CDR3: CASSVGGNYGYTF
DNA: TGTGCCAGCAGTGTAGGAGGTAACTATGGCTACACCTTC

D: NA
V: TRBV25-1
J: TRBJ2-7
size: NA
CDR3: CASKGPGSHEQYF
DNA: TGTGCCAGCAAAGGCCCAGGGAGCCACGAGCAGTACTTC

D: TRBD1
V: TRBV7-9
J: TRBJ1-3
size: NA
CDR3: CASSVGQGISGNTIYF
DNA: TGTGCCAGCAGCGTAGGACAGGGCATCTCTGGAAACACCATATATTTT

D: NA
V: TRBV6-5
J: TRBJ1-5
size: NA
CDR3: CASRKGDQPQHF
DNA: TGTGCCAGCAGGAAAGGTGATCAGCCCCAGCATTTT

D: NA
V: TRBV7-8
J: TRBJ2-5
size: NA
CDR3: CASSPRDSAYQETQYF
DNA: TGTGCCAGCAGCCCAAGAGACAGCGCTTACCAAGAGACCCAGTACTTC

D: TRBD1
V: TRBV7-9
J: TRBJ1-4
size: NA
CDR3: CASAGTGGEKLFF
DNA: TGTGCCTCTGCCGGGACAGGGGGTGAAAAACTGTTTTTT

D: NA
V: TRBV11-2
J: TRBJ2-1
size: NA
CDR3: CASSLVSLQGREQFF
DNA: TGTGCCAGCAGCTTAGTCTCCTTACAGGGACGTGAGCAGTTCTTC

D: TRBD1
V: TRBV5-1
J: TRBJ2-1
size: NA
CDR3: CASSLDRVSYNEQFF
DNA: TGCGCCAGCAGCCTTGACAGGGTTTCCTACAATGAGCAGTTCTTC

D: NA
V: TRBV5-1
J: TRBJ1-2
size: NA
CDR3: CASSLNTGPNYGYTF
DNA: TGCGCCAGCAGCCTGAACACGGGGCCTAACTATGGCTACACCTTC

D: NA
V: TRBV24-1
J: TRBJ2-2
size: NA
CDR3: CATSEDYPGRTGELFF
DNA: TGTGCCACCAGTGAAGACTACCCGGGTAGGACCGGGGAGCTGTTTTTT

D: TRBD1
V: TRBV18
J: TRBJ2-5
size: NA
CDR3: CASSLGDRLQETQYF
DNA: TGTGCCAGCTCACTAGGGGACAGACTTCAAGAGACCCAGTACTTC

D: TRBD1
V: TRBV9
J: TRBJ1-4
size: NA
CDR3: CASSDGTGRHEKLFF
DNA: TGTGCCAGCAGCGACGGGACAGGGAGGCATGAAAAACTGTTTTTT

D: TRBD2
V: TRBV7-9
J: TRBJ2-5
size: few
CDR3: CASSPSGGQETQYF
DNA: TGTGCCAGCAGCCCCTCGGGGGGACAAGAGACCCAGTACTTC

D: NA
V: TRBV18
J: TRBJ1-2
size: NA
CDR3: CASSPTQAVLNNYGYTF
DNA: TGTGCCAGCTCACCAACCCAGGCCGTCCTTAATAACTATGGCTACACCTTC

D: NA
V: TRBV15
J: TRBJ1-1
size: NA
CDR3: CATSRDNGYEAFF
DNA: TGTGCCACCAGCAGAGATAACGGATACGAAGCTTTCTTT

D: NA
V: TRBV9
J: TRBJ2-3
size: NA
CDR3: CASSVAGERADTQYF
DNA: TGTGCCAGCAGCGTAGCGGGGGAGAGGGCAGATACGCAGTATTTT

D: TRBD1
V: TRBV30
J: TRBJ1-4
size: NA
CDR3: CAWKPGTAATNEKLFF
DNA: TGTGCCTGGAAACCAGGGACAGCTGCAACTAATGAAAAACTGTTTTTT

D: TRBD2
V: TRBV6-6
J: TRBJ2-3
size: NA
CDR3: CASSPKRLAGGTSTDTQYF
DNA: TGTGCCAGCAGTCCAAAACGACTAGCGGGGGGGACTAGCACAGATACGCAGTATTTT

D: NA
V: TRBV29-1
J: TRBJ1-1
size: NA
CDR3: CSVEDGIF
DNA: TGCAGCGTTGAAGATGGGATCTTT

D: NA
V: TRBV3-1/TRBV3-2
J: TRBJ2-1
size: NA
CDR3: CASSPPGDEQFF
DNA: TGTGCCAGCAGCCCCCCTGGGGATGAGCAGTTCTTC

D: NA
V: TRBV5-5
J: TRBJ2-3
size: NA
CDR3: CASSTGRGDTQYF
DNA: TGTGCCAGCAGTACTGGAAGGGGAGATACGCAGTATTTT

D: NA
V: TRBV7-9
J: TRBJ1-1
size: NA
CDR3: CASSLGNVRESAFF
DNA: TGTGCCAGCAGCTTAGGAAATGTCAGGGAAAGTGCTTTCTTT

D: TRBD1
V: TRBV5-1
J: TRBJ2-6
size: NA
CDR3: CASSRGQNSGANVLTF
DNA: TGCGCCAGCAGCAGGGGACAGAACTCTGGGGCCAACGTCCTGACTTTC

D: NA
V: TRBV5-5
J: TRBJ2-7
size: NA
CDR3: CASSFEMRYEQYF
DNA: TGTGCCAGCAGCTTTGAGATGCGCTACGAGCAGTACTTC

D: TRBD2
V: TRBV9
J: TRBJ2-1
size: NA
CDR3: CASSRGGPPFYNEQFF
DNA: TGTGCCAGCAGCCGGGGGGGTCCTCCCTTTTACAATGAGCAGTTCTTC

D: NA
V: TRBV5-3
J: TRBJ2-2
size: NA
CDR3: CARSLCQSTGELFF
DNA: TGTGCCAGAAGCTTGTGTCAGAGCACCGGGGAGCTGTTTTTT

D: NA
V: TRBV9
J: TRBJ2-5
size: NA
CDR3: CASSVATTRAETQYF
DNA: TGTGCCAGCAGCGTAGCTACTACCAGGGCTGAGACCCAGTACTTC

D: TRBD2
V: TRBV5-1
J: TRBJ2-3
size: once
CDR3: CASSPTGTSGSDTQYF
DNA: TGCGCCAGCTCACCCACCGGGACTAGCGGCTCAGATACGCAGTATTTT

D: NA
V: TRBV15
J: TRBJ1-4
size: NA
CDR3: CATSREPGFEKLFF
DNA: TGTGCCACCAGCAGAGAACCAGGGTTTGAAAAACTGTTTTTT